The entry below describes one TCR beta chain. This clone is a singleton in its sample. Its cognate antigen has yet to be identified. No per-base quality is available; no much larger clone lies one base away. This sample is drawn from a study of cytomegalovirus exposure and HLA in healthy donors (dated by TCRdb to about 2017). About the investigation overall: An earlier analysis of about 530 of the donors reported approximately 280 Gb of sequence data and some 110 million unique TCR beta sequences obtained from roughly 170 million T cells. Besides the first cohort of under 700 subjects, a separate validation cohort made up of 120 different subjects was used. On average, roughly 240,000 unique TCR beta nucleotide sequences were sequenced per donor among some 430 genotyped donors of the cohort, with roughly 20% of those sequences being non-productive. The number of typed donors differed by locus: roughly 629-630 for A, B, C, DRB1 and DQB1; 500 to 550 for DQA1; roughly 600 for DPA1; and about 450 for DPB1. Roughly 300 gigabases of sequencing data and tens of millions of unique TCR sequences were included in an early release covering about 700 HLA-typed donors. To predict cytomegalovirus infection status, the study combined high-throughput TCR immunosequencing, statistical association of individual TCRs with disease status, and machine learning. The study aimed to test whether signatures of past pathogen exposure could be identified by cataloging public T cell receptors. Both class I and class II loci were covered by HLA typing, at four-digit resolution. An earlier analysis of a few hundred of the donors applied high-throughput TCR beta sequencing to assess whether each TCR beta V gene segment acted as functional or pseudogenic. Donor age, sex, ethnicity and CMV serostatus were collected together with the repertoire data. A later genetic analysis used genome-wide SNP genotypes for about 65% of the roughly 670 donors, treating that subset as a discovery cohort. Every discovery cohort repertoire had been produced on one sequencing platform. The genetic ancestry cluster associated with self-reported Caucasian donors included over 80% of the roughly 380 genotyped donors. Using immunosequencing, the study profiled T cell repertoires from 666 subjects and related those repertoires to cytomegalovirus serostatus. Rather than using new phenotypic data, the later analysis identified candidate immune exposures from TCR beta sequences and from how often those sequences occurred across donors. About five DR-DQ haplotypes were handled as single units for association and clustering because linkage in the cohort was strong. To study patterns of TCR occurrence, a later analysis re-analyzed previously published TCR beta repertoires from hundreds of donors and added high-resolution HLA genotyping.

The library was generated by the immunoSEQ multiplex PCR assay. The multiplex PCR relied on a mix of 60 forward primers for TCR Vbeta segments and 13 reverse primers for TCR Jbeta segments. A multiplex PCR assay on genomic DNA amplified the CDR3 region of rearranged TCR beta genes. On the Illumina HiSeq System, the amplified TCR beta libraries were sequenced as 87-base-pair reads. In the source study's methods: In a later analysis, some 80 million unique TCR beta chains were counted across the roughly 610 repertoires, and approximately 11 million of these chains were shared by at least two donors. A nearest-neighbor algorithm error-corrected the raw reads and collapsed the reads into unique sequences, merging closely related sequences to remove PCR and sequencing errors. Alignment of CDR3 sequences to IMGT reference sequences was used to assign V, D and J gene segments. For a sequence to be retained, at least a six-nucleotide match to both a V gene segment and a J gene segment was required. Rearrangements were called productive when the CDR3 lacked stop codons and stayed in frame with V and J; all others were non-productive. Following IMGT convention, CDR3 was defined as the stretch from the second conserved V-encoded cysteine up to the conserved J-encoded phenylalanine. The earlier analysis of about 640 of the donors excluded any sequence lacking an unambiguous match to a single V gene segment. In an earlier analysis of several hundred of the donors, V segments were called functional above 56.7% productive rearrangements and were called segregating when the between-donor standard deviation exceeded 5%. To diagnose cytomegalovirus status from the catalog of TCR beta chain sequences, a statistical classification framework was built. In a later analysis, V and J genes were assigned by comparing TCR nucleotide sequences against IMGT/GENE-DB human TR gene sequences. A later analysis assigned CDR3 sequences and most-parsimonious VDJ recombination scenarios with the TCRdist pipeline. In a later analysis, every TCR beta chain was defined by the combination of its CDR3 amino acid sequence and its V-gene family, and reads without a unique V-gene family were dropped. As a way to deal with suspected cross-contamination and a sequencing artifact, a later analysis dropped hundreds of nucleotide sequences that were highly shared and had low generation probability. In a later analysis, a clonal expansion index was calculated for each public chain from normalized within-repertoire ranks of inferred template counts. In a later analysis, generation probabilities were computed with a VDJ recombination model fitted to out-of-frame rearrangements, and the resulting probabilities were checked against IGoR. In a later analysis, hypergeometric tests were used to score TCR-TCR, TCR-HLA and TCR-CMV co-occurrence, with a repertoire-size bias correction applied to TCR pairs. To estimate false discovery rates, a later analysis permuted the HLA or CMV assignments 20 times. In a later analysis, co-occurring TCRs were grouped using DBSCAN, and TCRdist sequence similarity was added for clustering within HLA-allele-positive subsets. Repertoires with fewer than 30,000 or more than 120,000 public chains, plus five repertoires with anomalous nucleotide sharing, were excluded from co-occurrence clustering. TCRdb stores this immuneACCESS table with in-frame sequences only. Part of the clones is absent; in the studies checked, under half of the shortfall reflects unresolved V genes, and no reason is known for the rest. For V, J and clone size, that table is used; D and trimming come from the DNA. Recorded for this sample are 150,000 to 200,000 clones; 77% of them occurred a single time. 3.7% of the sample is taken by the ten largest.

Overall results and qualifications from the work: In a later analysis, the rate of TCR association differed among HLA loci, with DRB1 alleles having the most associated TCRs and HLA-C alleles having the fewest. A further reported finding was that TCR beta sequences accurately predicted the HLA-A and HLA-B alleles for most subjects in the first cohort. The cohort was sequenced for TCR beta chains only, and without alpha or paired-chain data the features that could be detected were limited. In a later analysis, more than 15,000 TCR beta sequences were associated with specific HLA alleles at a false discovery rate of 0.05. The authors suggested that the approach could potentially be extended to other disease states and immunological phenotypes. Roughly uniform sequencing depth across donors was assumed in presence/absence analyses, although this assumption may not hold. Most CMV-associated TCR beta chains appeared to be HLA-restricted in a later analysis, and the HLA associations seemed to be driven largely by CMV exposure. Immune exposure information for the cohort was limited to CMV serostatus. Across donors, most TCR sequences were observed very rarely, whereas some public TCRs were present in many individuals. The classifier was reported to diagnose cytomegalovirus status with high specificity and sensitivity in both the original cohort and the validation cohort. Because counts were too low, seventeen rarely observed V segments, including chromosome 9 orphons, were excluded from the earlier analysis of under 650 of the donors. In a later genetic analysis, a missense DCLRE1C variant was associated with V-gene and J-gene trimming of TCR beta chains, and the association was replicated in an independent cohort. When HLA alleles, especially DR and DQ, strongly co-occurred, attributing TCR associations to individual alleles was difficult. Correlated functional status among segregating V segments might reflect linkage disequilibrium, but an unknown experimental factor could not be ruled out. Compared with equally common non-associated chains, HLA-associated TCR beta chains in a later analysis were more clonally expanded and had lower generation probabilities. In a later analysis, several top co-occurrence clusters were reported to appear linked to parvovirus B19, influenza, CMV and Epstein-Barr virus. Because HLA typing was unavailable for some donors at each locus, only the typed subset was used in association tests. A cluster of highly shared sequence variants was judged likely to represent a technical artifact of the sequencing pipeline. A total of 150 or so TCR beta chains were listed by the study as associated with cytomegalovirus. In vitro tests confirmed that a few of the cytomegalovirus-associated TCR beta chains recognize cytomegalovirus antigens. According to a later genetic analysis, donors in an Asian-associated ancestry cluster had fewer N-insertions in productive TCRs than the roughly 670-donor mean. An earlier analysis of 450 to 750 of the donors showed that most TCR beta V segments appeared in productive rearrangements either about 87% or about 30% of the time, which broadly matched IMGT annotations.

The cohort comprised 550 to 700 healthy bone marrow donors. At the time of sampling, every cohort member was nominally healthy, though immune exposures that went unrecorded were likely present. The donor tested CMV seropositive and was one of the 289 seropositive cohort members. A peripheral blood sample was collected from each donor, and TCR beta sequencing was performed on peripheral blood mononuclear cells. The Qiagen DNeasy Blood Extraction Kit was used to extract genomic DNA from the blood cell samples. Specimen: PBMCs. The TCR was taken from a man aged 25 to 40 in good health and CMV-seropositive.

The CDR3 amino acid sequence is: CASSLSPGGREQYF. The nucleotide sequence is TGTGCCAGCAGTTTATCCCCCGGGGGGCGGGAGCAGTACTTC. The rearranged chain carries TRBV27 and TRBJ2-7; TRBD2 is perhaps the D gene, given 7 matching bases. The germline V gene (reference sequence) yields MNHEY for CDR1 and SMNVEV for CDR2. V is clipped by 0 bases and J by 7 bases, and the sequence between their germline boundaries is 13 bases long. Inclusive of the bounding cysteine and phenylalanine, the CDR3 is 14 residues long. This entry keeps only the CDR3 DNA: 42 bases, framed from base 1.